The present entry profiles one TCR beta chain with its context. The data were obtained in a study of PD-1 blockade in classical Hodgkin lymphoma. Study-wide background: Patients were infused with nivolumab 3 mg/kg every 2 weeks.

Stated time point: cycle 4 day 1 (C4D1), after 6 weeks of nivolumab. All patients experienced relapse after autologous stem cell transplantation, and brentuximab vedotin exposure was variable. Complete response, partial response or progressive disease were the best responses. Data came from immunoSEQ multiplex PCR; TCRdb stores just in-frame clones and leaves some out. In the table there are some 34,000 clones, about 70% of which are singletons. The trim removed 7 bases at V and 0 bases at J, leaving 4 bases unmatched. The CDR3 extends over 14 amino acids. CDR1 and CDR2 from the germline V gene are MNHEY and SMNVEV (reference sequence).

Sequencing was performed on peripheral blood mononuclear cells (PBMCs), taken before the fourth cycle of nivolumab. V usage is TRBV27 and J usage is TRBJ2-7, with 9 bases identical to TRBD2. The source is a human donor with classical Hodgkin lymphoma. The CDR3 protein is CASKRGRDSYEQYF. For the CDR3, the DNA is TGTGCCAGCAAACGCGGGAGGGACTCCTACGAGCAGTACTTC.